In this sample, the clone carrying this T cell receptor beta chain turned up many times. The sample comes from a study of T-cell reconstitution after alpha-beta-depleted transplantation in children. V was pared by 0 bases and J by 6 bases, with 10 bases of the junction left unmatched. This CDR3 contains 16 residues. Looked up from germline, CDR1 is DFQATT and CDR2 is SNEGSKA (reference sequence). Construction of the TCRbeta library involved unique molecular identifiers. TCRdb recomputed calls from the PCR reads with MiXCR, one row per CDR3 protein. The table has roughly 300,000 distinct CDR3 sequences, approximately 10% seen once.

The sequences come from PBMCs from the stem cell graft donor, collected from the stem cell graft. The V and J genes are TRBV20-1 and TRBJ2-2; TRBD2 aligns across 7 bases. The receptor's source is a human donor who donated a stem cell graft to a child with acute lymphoblastic leukemia. The CDR3 loop reads CSARDRLSGDAGELFF. The DNA of the CDR3 is TGCAGTGCTAGAGATAGGTTAAGCGGGGATGCCGGGGAGCTGTTTTTT.